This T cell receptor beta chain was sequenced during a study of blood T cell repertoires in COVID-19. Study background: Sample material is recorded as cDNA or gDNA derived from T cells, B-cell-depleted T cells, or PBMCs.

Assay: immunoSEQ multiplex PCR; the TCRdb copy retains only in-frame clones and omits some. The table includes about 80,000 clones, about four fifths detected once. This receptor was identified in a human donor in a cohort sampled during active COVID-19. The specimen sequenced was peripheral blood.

In DNA form, the CDR3 reads TGTGCCAGCAGTTTATCCTGGACAGAAATGGGATTCTACGAGCAGTACTTC. Protein product: CASSLSWTEMGFYEQYF. The chain couples TRBV27 to TRBJ2-7; TRBD1 might be the D (6 bases). V lost 0 bases and J lost 3, with 18 bases in between. The CDR3 extends over 17 amino acids. Germline assignment: CDR1 MNHEY and CDR2 SMNVEV (reference sequence).